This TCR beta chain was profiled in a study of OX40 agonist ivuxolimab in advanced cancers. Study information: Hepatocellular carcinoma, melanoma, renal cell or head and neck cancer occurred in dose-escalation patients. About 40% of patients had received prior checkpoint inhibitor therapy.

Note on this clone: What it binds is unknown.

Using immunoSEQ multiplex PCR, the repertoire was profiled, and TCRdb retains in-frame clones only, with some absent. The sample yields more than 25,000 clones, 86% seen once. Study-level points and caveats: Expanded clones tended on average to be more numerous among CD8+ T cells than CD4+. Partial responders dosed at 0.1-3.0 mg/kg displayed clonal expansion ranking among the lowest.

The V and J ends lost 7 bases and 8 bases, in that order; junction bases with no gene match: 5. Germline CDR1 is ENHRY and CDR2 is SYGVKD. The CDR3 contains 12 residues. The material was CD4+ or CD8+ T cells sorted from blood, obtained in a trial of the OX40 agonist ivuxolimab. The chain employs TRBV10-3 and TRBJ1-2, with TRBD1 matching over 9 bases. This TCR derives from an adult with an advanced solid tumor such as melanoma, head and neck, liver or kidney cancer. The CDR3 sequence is CAIIDRGEGYTF. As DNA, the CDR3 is TGTGCCATCATCGACAGGGGGGAGGGCTACACCTTC.